The clone carrying this T cell receptor (beta chain) showed up just a few times. Its antigen remains unidentified. Trimming took 1 base from V and 0 from J; bases not matched to a gene: 13. Germline V lookup: CDR1 LNHNV, CDR2 YYDKDF (reference sequence). CDR3 length: 19 residues. The data belong to a study of beta chain features in type 1 diabetes. Regarding the study as a whole: Significant though moderate, a shortening of TCRB CDR3s appeared in all four CD4+ subsets of Type 1 diabetes patients.

Purity above 95% was achieved in all sorted populations. The isolated RNA, all of it, was reverse transcribed, so expressed TCRB transcripts were what got sequenced. The method was immunoSEQ multiplex PCR; TCRdb's version includes in-frame clones alone and lacks a portion of them. The sample has more than 300,000 clones; around an eighth are singletons. The sample comprised naive CD4+ T cells from blood. The chain combines TRBV15 with TRBJ2-7, with 9 bases fitting TRBD2. The source of this sequence is a woman aged 18-29 years with type 1 diabetes. The CDR3 spells CATSRVREGQLLGSYEQYF. DNA of the CDR3: TGTGCCACCAGCAGAGTGCGGGAGGGACAGCTTTTGGGCTCCTACGAGCAGTACTTC.